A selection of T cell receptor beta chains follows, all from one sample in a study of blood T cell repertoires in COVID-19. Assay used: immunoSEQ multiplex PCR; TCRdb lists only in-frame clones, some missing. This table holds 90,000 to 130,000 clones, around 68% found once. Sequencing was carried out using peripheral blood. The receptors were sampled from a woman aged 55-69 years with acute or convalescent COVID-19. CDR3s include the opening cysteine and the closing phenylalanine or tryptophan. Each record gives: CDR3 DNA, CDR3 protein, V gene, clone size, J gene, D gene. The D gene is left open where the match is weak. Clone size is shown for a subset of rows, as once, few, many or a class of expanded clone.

DNA: TGTGCCAGCAGCGCTTCGGGACAGGGGGCAGTCGGGGAGCTGTTTTTT; CDR3: CASSASGQGAVGELFF; V: TRBV9; size: .; J: TRBJ2-2; D: TRBD1
DNA: TGTGCCAGCAGCTTAGTCCCGGGACTAGCCACAGATACGCAGTATTTT; CDR3: CASSLVPGLATDTQYF; V: TRBV11-3; size: .; J: TRBJ2-3; D: TRBD2
DNA: TGCGCCAGCAGCACGGGGGGAATCTGGGGCTACACCTTC; CDR3: CASSTGGIWGYTF; V: TRBV5-1; size: .; J: TRBJ1-2; D: .
DNA: TGTGCCAGCAGCCGGACAGGGGATAATGAGCAGTTCTTC; CDR3: CASSRTGDNEQFF; V: TRBV7-3; size: .; J: TRBJ2-1; D: TRBD1
DNA: TGTGCCAGCAGCCAAGGTCGGCAGGGGGGTTACACCTTC; CDR3: CASSQGRQGGYTF; V: TRBV4-2; size: .; J: TRBJ1-2; D: TRBD1
DNA: TGTGCCAGTAGTTACCGGGACAGAGACACCGGGGAGCTGTTTTTT; CDR3: CASSYRDRDTGELFF; V: TRBV19; size: .; J: TRBJ2-2; D: TRBD1
DNA: TGTGCCAGCAGCTTAGGACAGCTAAATTCACCCCTCCACTTT; CDR3: CASSLGQLNSPLHF; V: TRBV7-9; size: .; J: TRBJ1-6; D: .
DNA: TGCGCCAGCAGCGTAGACAGGGGATACAAACCTAGCACAGATACGCAGTATTTT; CDR3: CASSVDRGYKPSTDTQYF; V: TRBV5-1; size: .; J: TRBJ2-3; D: TRBD1
DNA: TGTGCCAGCAGCCAAGATCTACGGGACAGTAACACTGAAGCTTTCTTT; CDR3: CASSQDLRDSNTEAFF; V: TRBV3-1/TRBV3-2; size: .; J: TRBJ1-1; D: TRBD1
DNA: TGCGCCAGCAGCTTGACGGGACAGAACACCGGGGAGCTGTTTTTT; CDR3: CASSLTGQNTGELFF; V: TRBV5-1; size: .; J: TRBJ2-2; D: .
DNA: TGTGCCAGCAGCCCCTTTTATCTCAATGAGCAGTTCTTC; CDR3: CASSPFYLNEQFF; V: TRBV7-9; size: few; J: TRBJ2-1; D: .
DNA: TGTGCCAGCAGCTTAGACCACAGTGTTCGTCAGCCCCAGCATTTT; CDR3: CASSLDHSVRQPQHF; V: TRBV11-2; size: few; J: TRBJ1-5; D: .
DNA: TGTGCCAGCAGTGACGGGGGAATTGGCAACGTCCTGACTTTC; CDR3: CASSDGGIGNVLTF; V: TRBV2; size: .; J: TRBJ2-6; D: .
DNA: TGTGCTAGTGGTCGGAGCGACAGGCCTCAACAGCCCCAGCATTTT; CDR3: CASGRSDRPQQPQHF; V: TRBV12-5; size: .; J: TRBJ1-5; D: .
DNA: TGTGCCATCAGTTTGGGACACGGCCAAGAGACCCAGTACTTC; CDR3: CAISLGHGQETQYF; V: TRBV10-3; size: .; J: TRBJ2-5; D: .
DNA: TGTGCCAGTAGAGAGACCGGGACAGGGATAAATCAGCCCCAGCATTTT; CDR3: CASRETGTGINQPQHF; V: TRBV19; size: .; J: TRBJ1-5; D: TRBD1
DNA: TGTGCCAGCAGTGAACTCCGGGTTAGCACGACCCAGCATTTT; CDR3: CASSELRVSTTQHF; V: TRBV6-1; size: few; J: TRBJ1-5; D: .
DNA: TGTGCCAGCAGTTACCCTGTTTCGGTTCAGCCCCAGCATTTT; CDR3: CASSYPVSVQPQHF; V: TRBV6-5; size: .; J: TRBJ1-5; D: .
DNA: TGCGCCAGCAGCAAACAGGATAGCACAGATACGCAGTATTTT; CDR3: CASSKQDSTDTQYF; V: TRBV5-1; size: .; J: TRBJ2-3; D: .
DNA: TGTGCCAGCAGTTACCCGACAGGGGGCCGCTATGGCTACACCTTC; CDR3: CASSYPTGGRYGYTF; V: TRBV28; size: few; J: TRBJ1-2; D: TRBD1
DNA: TGTGCCAGCAGACGAACAGGGGTTGGACAGCCCCAGCATTTT; CDR3: CASRRTGVGQPQHF; V: TRBV7-2; size: .; J: TRBJ1-5; D: TRBD1
DNA: TGTGCCAGCAGCCAAGAGACAGGGGTCCCCTCTGGAAACACCATATATTTT; CDR3: CASSQETGVPSGNTIYF; V: TRBV3-1/TRBV3-2; size: .; J: TRBJ1-3; D: TRBD1
DNA: TGTGCCAGCGGGGGGGCTAGCGGGCCGACCGGGGAGCTGTTTTTT; CDR3: CASGGASGPTGELFF; V: TRBV2; size: .; J: TRBJ2-2; D: TRBD2
DNA: TGTGCCAGCGGCAAAAGGAGCACTGAAGCTTTCTTT; CDR3: CASGKRSTEAFF; V: TRBV25-1; size: .; J: TRBJ1-1; D: .